Each of the 11 T cell receptor beta chains below was sequenced from the same sample in a study of T cells in pancreatic ductal adenocarcinoma. The method was immunoSEQ multiplex PCR; TCRdb's version includes in-frame clones alone and lacks a portion of them. The sample has around 15,000 clones, approximately 89% seen once; the top ten hold about 15%. No neoadjuvant therapy was given to the selected pancreatic ductal adenocarcinoma patients before their surgery. The specimen was PBMCs. The receptors here all came from a human donor with pancreatic ductal adenocarcinoma.

The chain links TRBV29-1 to TRBJ2-7; D remains unclear. Trimming took 2 bases from V and 2 from J, leaving 10 bases between them. This CDR3 has 13 residues. CDR1 SQVTM and CDR2 ANQGSEA come from the germline V gene. DNA of the CDR3: TGCAGCGTTGAACTGGTAGACACCTACGAGCAGTACTTC. Protein product: CSVELVDTYEQYF.

The table lists this clone with a count of one. The CDR3 reads CASSSLTSTDTQYF. CDR3 DNA sequence: TGTGCCAGCAGTTCACTCACTAGCACAGATACGCAGTATTTT. The V and J genes are TRBV27 and TRBJ2-3; D remains unclear. Germline values: CDR1 MNHEY, CDR2 SMNVEV (reference sequence). Trimming removed 4 bases from V and 0 bases from J, with 8 bases in between. The CDR3 is made up of 14 amino acids.

V usage is TRBV7-8 and J usage is TRBJ1-1; D uncertain. Between the trimmed V and J ends, which lost 5 bases and 1 base, there was a span of 14 bases. There are 15 residues in the CDR3. Looked up from germline, CDR1 is SGHVS and CDR2 is FQNEAQ. The CDR3 here is CASSPGGVTNTEAFF. In DNA form, the CDR3 reads TGTGCCAGCAGCCCAGGTGGGGTAACGAACACTGAAGCTTTCTTT. Variable domain in full (rest from reference TRBV7-8 and TRBJ1-1): GAGVSQSPRYKVAKRGQDVALRCDPISGHVSLFWYQQALGQGPEFLTYFQNEAQLDKSGLPSDRFFAERPEGSVSTLKIQRTQQEDSAVYLCASSPGGVTNTEAFFGQGTRLTVV.

The genes are TRBV28 and TRBJ2-7; 11 bases align to TRBD2. Germline V CDR1 and CDR2: MDHEN, SYDVKM. There are 15 residues in the CDR3. The junction had 6 bases not matched to a gene; V was cut back by 6 bases and J by 2 bases. For the CDR3, the DNA is TGTGCCAGCAGCCCACCGGGACTAGCGGCCTACGAGCAGTACTTC. It is translated as CASSPPGLAAYEQYF.

This clone was seen only once. The chain links TRBV5-8 to TRBJ1-5; 11 nucleotides align to TRBD1. The CDR3 is 15 amino acids. CDR1 is SGHTS and CDR2 is YDEGEE in the germline V gene. The junction had 6 bases not matched to a gene; V was cut back by 4 bases and J by 6 bases. CDR3 DNA: TGTGCCAGCAGCCAGGGACAGGGGGAAAGTCAGCCCCAGCATTTT. This translates into CASSQGQGESQPQHF.

The chain links TRBV27 to TRBJ1-5, with D possibly being TRBD1 (5 bases). CDR1 is MNHEY, CDR2 SMNVEV, per germline (reference sequence). V lost 6 bases, J lost 4 bases, and 16 bases lay in between. CDR3 length equals 15 residues. Here the CDR3 reads CASRKKGAENQPQHF. The CDR3 nucleotides read TGTGCCAGCAGAAAAAAAGGGGCCGAGAATCAGCCCCAGCATTTT.

The chain couples TRBV10-2 to TRBJ1-1; maybe TRBD1 (5 bases). Per germline, CDR1 WSHSY and CDR2 SAAADI. The ends were cut back, 6 bases at V and 2 bases at J, with 10 bases in the middle. The CDR3 is made up of 13 amino acids. CDR3 amino acids: CASRGRRNTEAFF. CDR3 sequence (DNA): TGCGCCAGCAGGGGACGGAGAAACACTGAAGCTTTCTTT.

The CDR3 region has the DNA TGTGCCAGCAGTTTATCGGGGGTGAACACTGAAGCTTTCTTT. Translation: CASSLSGVNTEAFF. V gene TRBV27 combines with J gene TRBJ1-1, with D possibly TRBD1 on 5 matching bases. This CDR3 spans 14 amino acids. V lost 0 bases and J 0 bases, leaving 5 bases between the germline ends. CDR1 and CDR2 (germline): MNHEY, SMNVEV (reference sequence).

This clone has a single count. The chain carries TRBV5-1 and TRBJ2-2; 8 nucleotides match TRBD2. Unmatched junction bases numbered 6, after V lost 4 bases and J lost 1 base. Germline values: CDR1 SGHRS, CDR2 YFSETQ. This CDR3 comprises 16 residues. CDR3 protein: CASSRRGAVNTGELFF. Written as DNA, the CDR3 is TGCGCCAGCAGCCGGCGGGGGGCAGTGAACACCGGGGAGCTGTTTTTT.

This rearrangement joins TRBV7-8 to TRBJ1-1, with TRBD1 identical over 9 bases. Trimming at V came to 4 bases and at J to 1 base, leaving 10 bases not matched to a gene. Germline V gives CDR1 SGHVS, CDR2 FQNEAQ. The CDR3 spans 17 residues. The CDR3 coding sequence is TGTGCCAGCAGCTCCGAGGGACAGGGAGGCTGGAACACTGAAGCTTTCTTT. Its translation is CASSSEGQGGWNTEAFF.

This sequence joins TRBV4-3 and TRBJ1-1; no clear D gene. CDR1 LGHNA and CDR2 YSLEER come from the germline V gene. The CDR3 runs 13 residues. V lost 0 bases, J lost 11 bases, and 13 bases lay in between. The CDR3 coding sequence is TGCGCCAGCAGCCAAGATTCATCTTTGAGGGCTTTCTTT. It encodes CASSQDSSLRAFF.